The 20 T cell receptor beta chains reported below all come from one sample, sequenced in a study of T cell changes during pregnancy in multiple sclerosis. Libraries were prepared by immunoSEQ multiplex PCR; TCRdb keeps only in-frame clonotypes and omits some of them. The profile covers about 89,000 clones, with 94% appearing a single time and about 0.8% taken by the ten largest. Sequences were derived from peripheral blood, sampled in the third trimester of pregnancy. Receptors were obtained from a female donor with multiple sclerosis, enrolled in a pregnancy study.

The V call is TRBV28, the J call TRBJ1-5; D may be TRBD1 (5 bases). Germline CDR1 is MDHEN and CDR2 is SYDVKM. Trimming cost V 7 bases and J 4 bases, with 20 bases left between them. The CDR3 length is 16 residues. The CDR3 here is CASTLWGGGTNQPQHF. CDR3 nucleotide sequence: TGTGCCAGCACCCTATGGGGGGGAGGTACGAATCAGCCCCAGCATTTT.

V gene TRBV7-6 combines with J gene TRBJ2-3; the match to TRBD2 covers 14 bases. CDR3 size: 16 residues. Germline CDR1 SGHVS, CDR2 FNYEAQ. V shed 1 base and J 4 bases; nucleotides not matched to a gene: 1. The CDR3 reads CASSLGLAGGADTQYF. The CDR3 region has the DNA TGTGCCAGCAGCTTAGGACTAGCGGGAGGGGCAGATACGCAGTATTTT.

This chain uses TRBV27 with TRBJ1-1; D may be TRBD1 (5 bases). This CDR3 is 14 amino acids long. The V and J ends lost 3 bases and 0 bases respectively, with 8 bases between them. Germline-derived CDR1 and CDR2 are MNHEY and SMNVEV (reference sequence). The CDR3 region is CASSLGGVNTEAFF. Written as DNA, the CDR3 is TGTGCCAGCAGTTTGGGGGGGGTGAACACTGAAGCTTTCTTT.

The V gene is TRBV7-6, the J gene TRBJ2-7; 12 bases agree with TRBD1. Germline trimming cut 2 bases from V and 5 bases from J; bases unmatched to any gene: 7. Germline V gene lookup returns CDR1 SGHVS and CDR2 FNYEAQ. This CDR3 spans 16 amino acids. Here the CDR3 reads CASSLNFGTGGHEQYF. CDR3 bases: TGTGCCAGCAGCTTAAACTTCGGGACAGGGGGCCACGAGCAGTACTTC.

This clone appeared a few times. The chain links TRBV7-9 to TRBJ1-5; maybe TRBD1 (5 bases). The CDR3 length is 14 residues. V shed 3 bases and J shed 5 bases, with 11 bases lying between them. CDR1 SEHNR and CDR2 FQNEAQ come from the germline V gene (reference sequence). The CDR3 sequence: CASSLSGRDQPQHF. CDR3 nucleotides: TGTGCCAGCAGCTTGTCGGGCAGGGATCAGCCCCAGCATTTT.

The chain uses TRBV18 and TRBJ2-7, with TRBD1 matching over 7 bases. Germline loops: CDR1 KGHSH, CDR2 LQKENI. The CDR3 is 19 amino acids. The ends lost 2 bases at V and 0 bases at J; junction bases unmatched: 16. The CDR3 here is CASSPIRGDRAYLSYEQYF. In nucleotides, the CDR3 is TGTGCCAGCTCACCAATACGGGGAGACAGGGCCTACCTCTCCTACGAGCAGTACTTC. Full variable domain (remainder filled in from reference TRBV18 and TRBJ2-7): NAGVMQNPRHLVRRRGQEARLRCSPMKGHSHVYWYRQLPEEGLKFMVYLQKENIIDESGMPKERFSAEFPKEGPSILRIQQVVRGDSAAYFCASSPIRGDRAYLSYEQYFGPGTRLTVT.

V is TRBV6-6 and J is TRBJ1-5, with 11 bases identical to TRBD1. Germline CDR1 is MNHNY and CDR2 is SVGAGI (reference sequence). The CDR3 is 16 amino acids. Trimming removed 11 bases from V and 5 bases from J; junction bases left unmatched: 14. The CDR3 loop reads CAARGTGGRVDQPQHF. The DNA of the CDR3 is TGTGCCGCCAGAGGGACAGGGGGAAGAGTAGATCAGCCCCAGCATTTT.

The V and J genes are TRBV15 and TRBJ1-1, with TRBD1 matching 8 bases. From germline, CDR1 is LNHNV and CDR2 YYDKDF (reference sequence). V lost 4 bases and J lost 6; bases outside the gene matches: 7. CDR3 size: 14 residues. This chain's CDR3 is CATSMIRGRSEAFF. CDR3 DNA sequence: TGTGCCACCAGCATGATCAGGGGGCGTTCTGAAGCTTTCTTT.

J is TRBJ2-7 and V is TRBV19; 8 positions agree with TRBD1. J gave up 0 bases and V 7 bases, and 5 bases lay outside the gene matches. CDR1 is LNHDA and CDR2 is SQIVND in the germline V gene (reference sequence). The CDR3 is made up of 14 amino acids. The CDR3 nucleotides are TGTGCCAGTACCCCGGACAGGGCCTCCTACGAGCAGTACTTC. It translates to CASTPDRASYEQYF.

The chain couples TRBV28 to TRBJ1-2, with D possibly being TRBD1 (5 bases). CDR3 length: 13 residues. Germline CDR1 is MDHEN and CDR2 is SYDVKM. V was pared by 8 bases and J by 7 bases, with 17 bases between. DNA for the CDR3: TGTGCCAGCTCGGGGCTACTAGCGGGTGGCTACACCTTC. It encodes CASSGLLAGGYTF.

The chain employs TRBV7-6 and TRBJ2-7; 9 bases match TRBD2. The germline V gene has CDR1 SGHVS and CDR2 FNYEAQ. The V gene end was trimmed by 5 bases and the J gene end by 0 bases; junction bases not matched to a gene: 5. There are 15 residues in the CDR3. CDR3 in amino acids: CASSRTSDGSYEQYF. CDR3 nucleotide sequence: TGTGCCAGCAGCCGGACTAGCGATGGCTCCTACGAGCAGTACTTC.

This chain links TRBV7-9 with TRBJ2-1, with TRBD2 matching over 10 bases. Trimming took 8 bases from V and 4 from J; bases not matched to a gene: 8. CDR1 and CDR2 from the germline V gene are SEHNR and FQNEAQ (reference sequence). The length of the CDR3 is 15 residues. The CDR3 DNA is TGTGCCAGCTCACTTAGCGGGAGGCTGTACAATGAGCAGTTCTTC. Translation: CASSLSGRLYNEQFF.

Only one count was recorded for this clone. The rearrangement links TRBV30 to TRBJ2-7, with a weak D call TRBD2 (5 bases). Germline CDR1 reads GTSNPN; CDR2 reads SVGIG (reference sequence). Between the trimmed V and J ends, which lost 3 bases and 5 bases, there was a span of 14 bases. The CDR3 consists of 13 residues. The CDR3 DNA follows: TGTGCCTGGAGCCTCGGATCCGGGGACGAGCAGTACTTC. Translated, it gives CAWSLGSGDEQYF.

J is TRBJ1-1 and V is TRBV7-9; D is unclear. CDR3 length: 14 residues. Trimming stripped 3 bases from V and 1 base from J, with 9 bases between. CDR1 and CDR2 (germline): SEHNR, FQNEAQ (reference sequence). The CDR3 region has the DNA TGTGCCAGCAGCTTCCTCCCACAGAACACTGAAGCTTTCTTT. Encoded protein: CASSFLPQNTEAFF.

The V and J genes are TRBV5-1 and TRBJ2-7, with TRBD1 matching 8 bases. The CDR3 runs to 15 residues. V trimming: 4 bases; J trimming: 2 bases; junction bases outside the gene matches: 8. Looked up from germline, CDR1 is SGHRS and CDR2 is YFSETQ. The CDR3 region has the DNA TGCGCCAGCAGCCAGTACAGGGGGAAGGCCTACGAGCAGTACTTC. As protein: CASSQYRGKAYEQYF.

V gene TRBV7-8 combines with J gene TRBJ2-7, with 8 positions matching TRBD2. The germline V gene has CDR1 SGHVS and CDR2 FQNEAQ. The CDR3 consists of 20 residues. V shed 4 bases and J 1 base; nucleotides not matched to a gene: 21. The CDR3 sequence: CASSSARSGVLAETSYEQYF. CDR3 nucleotides: TGTGCCAGCAGCTCCGCAAGGTCAGGGGTACTAGCGGAGACATCCTACGAGCAGTACTTC.

The count of this clone is one. The chain carries TRBV5-1 and TRBJ1-1, with a possible D match to TRBD1 (5 bases). Germline V gene data show CDR1 as SGHRS and CDR2 as YFSETQ. The CDR3 is 13 residues long. Trimming took 5 bases from V and 8 from J, leaving 16 bases between them. The CDR3 is CASSRYRRDEAFF. CDR3 coding DNA: TGCGCCAGCAGTCGATACAGGCGTGACGAAGCTTTCTTT.

The chain joins TRBV12-5 to TRBJ1-4; D not certain. The ends were cut back, 6 bases at V and 4 bases at J, with 6 bases in the middle. CDR1 LGHNT and CDR2 FRNRAP come from the germline V gene. CDR3 size: 12 residues. The CDR3 DNA reads as TGTGCTAGTGGCCCGGGTAATGAAAAACTGTTTTTT. Encoded protein: CASGPGNEKLFF. Combining the CDR3 with reference TRBV12-5 and TRBJ1-4 gives the whole variable domain DARVTQTPRHKVTEMGQEVTMRCQPILGHNTVFWYRQTMMQGLELLAYFRNRAPLDDSGMPKDRFSAEMPDATLATLKIQPSEPRDSAVYFCASGPGNEKLFFGSGTQLSVL.

J is TRBJ2-3 and V is TRBV10-1; weak D call: TRBD1 (6 bases). Trimming removed 6 bases from V and 6 bases from J, with 16 bases in between. Germline CDR1 and CDR2: WNHNN and SYGVQD (reference sequence). The CDR3 runs 14 residues. DNA for the CDR3: TGCGCCAGCAGCCAGGGGTCAAGAGGGGATACGCAGTATTTT. This encodes CASSQGSRGDTQYF.

This clone has a single count. The rearrangement joins TRBV19 to TRBJ2-6; no clear D gene. CDR1 and CDR2 from the germline V gene are LNHDA and SQIVND (reference sequence). V lost 9 bases and J lost 0, with 6 bases in between. There are 13 residues in the CDR3. For the CDR3, the DNA is TGTGCCAGCCGCAGCTCTGGGGCCAACGTCCTGACTTTC. It codes for CASRSSGANVLTF.